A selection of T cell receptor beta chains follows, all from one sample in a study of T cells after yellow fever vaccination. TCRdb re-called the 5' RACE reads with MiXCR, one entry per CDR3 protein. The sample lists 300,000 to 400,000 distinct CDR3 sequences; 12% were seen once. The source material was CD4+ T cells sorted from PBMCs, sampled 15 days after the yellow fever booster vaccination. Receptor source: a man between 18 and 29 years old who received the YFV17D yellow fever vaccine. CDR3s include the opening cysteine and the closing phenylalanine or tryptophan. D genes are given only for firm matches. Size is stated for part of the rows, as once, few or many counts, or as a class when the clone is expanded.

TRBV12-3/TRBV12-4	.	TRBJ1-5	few	CASTLWGASNQPQHF	TGTGCCAGCACCCTGTGGGGGGCTAGCAATCAGCCCCAGCATTTT
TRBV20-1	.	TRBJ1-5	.	CSAAPPGANHPQHF	TGCAGTGCCGCACCCCCGGGAGCCAATCACCCCCAGCATTTT
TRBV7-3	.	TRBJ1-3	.	CASSFAGGFGNTIYF	TGTGCCAGCAGCTTTGCTGGGGGCTTTGGAAACACCATATATTTT
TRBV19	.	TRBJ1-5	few	CASSMEAGRRNQPQHF	TGTGCCAGTAGTATGGAAGCGGGACGCCGCAATCAGCCCCAGCATTTT
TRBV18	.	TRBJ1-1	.	CASSLVGGTTEAFF	TGTGCCAGCTCACTAGTTGGGGGGACCACTGAAGCTTTCTTT
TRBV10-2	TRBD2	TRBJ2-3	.	CASSESALSASGGTDTQYF	TGCGCCAGCAGTGAGTCCGCCCTCTCTGCTAGCGGGGGTACAGATACGCAGTATTTT
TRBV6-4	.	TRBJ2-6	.	CARAREGANVLTF	TGTGCCCGGGCCAGGGAAGGGGCCAACGTCCTGACTTTC
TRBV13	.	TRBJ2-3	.	CASSPRKRTDTQYF	TGTGCCAGCAGTCCGAGAAAACGCACAGATACGCAGTATTTT
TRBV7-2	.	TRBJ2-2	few	CASSRTVTGELFF	TGTGCCAGCAGCAGGACTGTCACCGGGGAGCTGTTTTTT
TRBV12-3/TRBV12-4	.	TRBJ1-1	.	CASSLSRGMNTEAFF	TGTGCCAGCAGTTTATCGCGGGGCATGAACACTGAAGCTTTCTTT
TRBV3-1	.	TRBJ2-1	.	CASSQAVVLTSEQFF	TGTGCCAGCAGCCAAGCTGTGGTCCTGACAAGTGAGCAGTTCTTC
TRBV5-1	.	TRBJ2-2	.	CASSTSGNTPGELFF	TGCGCCAGCAGCACATCCGGGAACACCCCCGGGGAGCTGTTTTTT
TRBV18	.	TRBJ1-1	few	CASSPREGLGEAFF	TGTGCCAGCTCACCGCGAGAGGGGTTGGGTGAAGCTTTCTTT
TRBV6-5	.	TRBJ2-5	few	CASSKRSGLETQYF	TGTGCCAGCAGTAAACGGAGCGGGCTAGAGACCCAGTACTTC
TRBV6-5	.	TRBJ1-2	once	CASKFSRGRYGYTF	TGTGCCAGCAAGTTCTCTCGGGGTCGGTATGGCTACACCTTC
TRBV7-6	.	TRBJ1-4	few	CASSLAGDEKLFF	TGTGCCAGCAGCCTGGCAGGGGATGAAAAACTGTTTTTT
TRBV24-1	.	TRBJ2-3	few	CATSPTATDTQYF	TGTGCCACCAGTCCAACAGCCACAGATACGCAGTATTTT
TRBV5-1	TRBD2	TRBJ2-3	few	CASSLLAGAPTDTQYF	TGCGCCAGCAGCTTACTAGCGGGGGCCCCCACAGATACGCAGTATTTT
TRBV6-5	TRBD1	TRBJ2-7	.	CASRQGKPVSEQYF	TGTGCCAGCAGACAGGGGAAACCGGTCTCCGAGCAGTACTTC
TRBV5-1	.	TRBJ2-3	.	CASSFGGVGDTKYF	TGCGCGAGCAGCTTCGGCGGGGTGGGAGATACGAAGTATTTT
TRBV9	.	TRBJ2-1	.	CASSWGGSSYNEQFF	TGTGCCAGCAGCTGGGGGGGCAGCTCCTACAATGAGCAGTTCTTC
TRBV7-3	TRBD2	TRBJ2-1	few	CASSSFGGGAFYEQFF	TGTGCCAGCAGCTCTTTCGGCGGGGGGGCCTTTTATGAGCAGTTCTTC
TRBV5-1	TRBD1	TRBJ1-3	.	CASSLAGQGSTIYF	TGCGCCAGCAGCTTGGCGGGACAGGGAAGCACCATATATTTT
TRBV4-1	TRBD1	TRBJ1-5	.	CASSQDILAGGQPQHF	TGCGCCAGCAGCCAAGATATATTGGCAGGGGGACAGCCCCAGCATTTT
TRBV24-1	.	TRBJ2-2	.	CATSGVTGELFF	TGTGCCACCAGTGGGGTGACCGGGGAGCTGTTTTTT
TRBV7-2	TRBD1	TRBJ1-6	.	CASNPDRVNSPLHF	TGTGCCAGCAACCCGGACAGGGTAAATTCACCCCTCCACTTT
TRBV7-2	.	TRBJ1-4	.	CASSPSRTSTEKLFF	TGTGCCAGCAGCCCATCAAGGACATCCACGGAAAAACTGTTTTTT
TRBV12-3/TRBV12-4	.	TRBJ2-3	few	CASSFGRVFTDTQYF	TGTGCCAGCAGTTTCGGCAGGGTTTTCACAGATACGCAGTATTTT
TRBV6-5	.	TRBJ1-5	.	CASSSISPANQPQHF	TGTGCCAGCAGTTCCATTAGTCCGGCAAATCAGCCCCAGCATTTT
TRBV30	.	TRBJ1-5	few	CAWSVRGNQPQHF	TGTGCCTGGAGTGTACGCGGCAATCAGCCCCAGCATTTT
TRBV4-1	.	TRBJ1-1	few	CASSQGTAMNTEAFF	TGCGCCAGCAGCCAAGGGACAGCCATGAACACTGAAGCTTTCTTT
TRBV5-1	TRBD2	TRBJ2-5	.	CASSLGYTGLAGGPRQETQYF	TGCGCCAGCAGCTTGGGGTACACGGGACTAGCGGGGGGGCCGAGGCAAGAGACCCAGTACTTC
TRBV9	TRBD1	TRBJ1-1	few	CASSSGQGAGNTEAFF	TGTGCCAGCAGCTCCGGACAGGGGGCAGGGAACACTGAAGCTTTCTTT
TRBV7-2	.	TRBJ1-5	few	CASSLEQRQPQHF	TGTGCCAGCAGCTTAGAACAGCGTCAGCCCCAGCATTTT
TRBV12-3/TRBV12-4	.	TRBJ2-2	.	CAMTQQSDGELFF	TGTGCCATGACGCAACAGTCAGACGGGGAGCTGTTTTTT
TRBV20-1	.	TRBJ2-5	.	CSVPLGTETQYF	TGCAGTGTCCCGCTCGGGACAGAGACCCAGTACTTC
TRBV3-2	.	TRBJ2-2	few	CASNPPPGQPRTPGSCFF	.
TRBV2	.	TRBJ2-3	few	CASRTPSSYTQYF	TGTGCCAGCAGGACCCCCTCTTCCTATACGCAGTATTTT
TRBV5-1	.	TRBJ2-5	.	CASMRWGTPQETQYF	TGCGCCAGCATGCGATGGGGGACTCCGCAAGAGACCCAGTACTTC